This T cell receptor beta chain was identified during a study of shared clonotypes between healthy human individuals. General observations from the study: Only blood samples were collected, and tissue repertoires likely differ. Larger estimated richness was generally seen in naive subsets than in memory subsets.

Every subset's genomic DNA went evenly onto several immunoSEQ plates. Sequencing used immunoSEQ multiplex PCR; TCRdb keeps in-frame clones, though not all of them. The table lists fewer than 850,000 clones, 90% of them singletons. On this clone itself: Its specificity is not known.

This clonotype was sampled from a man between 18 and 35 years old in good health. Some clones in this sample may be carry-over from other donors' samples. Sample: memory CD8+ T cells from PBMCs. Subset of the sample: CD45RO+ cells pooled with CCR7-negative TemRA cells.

DNA of the CDR3: TGTGCCAGCAGCGTCAAGGGGGGGGTCACTGAAGCTTTCTTT. Its protein product is CASSVKGGVTEAFF. The chain combines TRBV5-4 with TRBJ1-1; TRBD1 is a possible D gene (6 bases). This CDR3 has 14 amino acids. In germline, CDR1 is SGHNT, CDR2 YYREEE (reference sequence). Trimming took off 4 bases at V and 4 bases at J, with 14 bases between the two ends.